The TCR beta chain described here comes from a study of pediatric ulcerative colitis. Clones were read by immunoSEQ multiplex PCR, and TCRdb kept only the in-frame ones, dropping some. The sample includes about 36,000 clones, around 73% seen only once; the top ten take about 0.7%. The rectum was sampled with one to two pinch biopsies at colonoscopy. Germline V gene data show CDR1 as SGHTA and CDR2 as FQGNSA. Trimming stripped 1 base from V and 2 bases from J, with 19 bases between. CDR3 size: 18 residues. This clonotype was obtained from a boy between 10 and 17 years old with moderate ulcerative colitis. The rearrangement uses TRBV7-2 and TRBJ2-3, with a tentative D call TRBD2 (6 bases). The sample taken for sequencing was gut tissue. CDR3 in amino acids: CASSLVGTLYLVTDTQYF. CDR3 in DNA: TGTGCCAGCAGCTTAGTGGGGACTTTGTATCTTGTCACAGATACGCAGTATTTT.